This T cell receptor (beta chain) comes out of a study of CD8+CD57+ T cells in acquired aplastic anemia (dated by TCRdb to 2017 to 2018). In terms of the full investigation: On average, sorted CD4+ and CD8+ cells yielded about 3 ug of extracted DNA, with a range of 0.2 to 27.4 ug. CD8+CD57+ expansion was defined as a frequency above the mean frequency observed in healthy subjects. On the study overall, not on this receptor specifically: Roughly 29 CD8+ CDR3 sequences were found in both patients and controls but appeared to be highly expressed in patients and within the immunodominant clones of the patients. Between patients and healthy controls, no significant difference in CD8+ Simpson's diversity was found (P=0.060).

With regard to this clonotype: Its specific antigen is unknown. No much larger clone exists at a distance of one base, and base qualities are not known.

The germline V gene (reference sequence) gives CDR1 as SEHNR and CDR2 as FQNEAQ. V is shortened by 4 bases, J by 11 bases, and the region joining them spans 3 bases. From the cysteine through the phenylalanine, the CDR3 covers 10 amino acids. Kept here is only the CDR3 DNA, which spans 30 bases and is read in frame from base 1. Flow cytometry had shown CD8+CD57+ cell expansion in the patients selected for sequencing. Every patient had a diagnosis of severe acquired aplastic anemia based on International Study of Aplastic Anemia and Agranulocytosis and Camitta criteria. Patients had received no therapy at the time of blood sampling. The study deep-sequenced TCR repertoires of sorted CD4+ and CD8+ blood T cells from severe aplastic anemia patients and healthy subjects. In the USA, patient enrollment took place under clinicaltrials.gov protocols 00001620, 01623167, 00001397, 00071045, 00081523 and 00961064. Ficoll-Paque density gradient centrifugation was used to isolate peripheral blood mononuclear cells. Before DNA extraction, CD4+ and CD8+ T cells were sorted by FACS or by magnetic beads.

Genomic DNA served as template for TCR beta VDJ combination and CDR3 sequence profiling. TCR repertoire sequencing was run on an Illumina HiSeq 2000. The source study handled its data this way. Repertoires were assessed using TRBV/TRBJ rearrangement plots, CDR3 size and DJ length profiles, and Simpson's diversity index. The most abundant DNA sequence in the deep sequencing data was defined as the immunodominant clone. CDR3 amino acid sequences were screened for sharing across subjects and compared with published repertoires and the VDJdb database. TCRdb trimmed the raw reads at Q25, called clones with MiXCR and kept productive beta chains. For every CDR3 protein sequence, its rows merge into one entry that carries the most common genes and DNA. What appears here as the V and J calls and clone size reflects TCRdb's work, not the paper's. This sample has some 120,000 distinct CDR3 sequences in its table, and almost 40% of those were observed once. Around 2.7% of the sample is taken by the ten largest.

The source material was sorted CD4+, CD8+, or CD8+CD57+ T cells (not recorded which) from PBMCs. The TCR originated in a human donor with aplastic anemia. The chain links TRBV7-9 with TRBJ1-6; no D gene call is confident. The encoded CDR3 is CASSSTPLHF. The nucleotide sequence is TGTGCCAGCAGCTCGACACCCCTCCACTTT.